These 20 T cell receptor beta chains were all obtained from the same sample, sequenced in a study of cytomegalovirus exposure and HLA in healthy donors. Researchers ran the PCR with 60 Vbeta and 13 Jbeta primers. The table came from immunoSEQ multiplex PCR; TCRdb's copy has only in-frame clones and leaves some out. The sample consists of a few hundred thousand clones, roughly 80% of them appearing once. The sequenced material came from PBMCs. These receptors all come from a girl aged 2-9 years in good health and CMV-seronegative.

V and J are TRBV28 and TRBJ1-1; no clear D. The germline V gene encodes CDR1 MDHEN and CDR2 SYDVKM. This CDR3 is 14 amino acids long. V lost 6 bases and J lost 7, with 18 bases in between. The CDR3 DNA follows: TGTGCCAGCAGAGTGGGAGGTGCAGAGGGTGAAGCTTTCTTT. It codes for CASRVGGAEGEAFF.

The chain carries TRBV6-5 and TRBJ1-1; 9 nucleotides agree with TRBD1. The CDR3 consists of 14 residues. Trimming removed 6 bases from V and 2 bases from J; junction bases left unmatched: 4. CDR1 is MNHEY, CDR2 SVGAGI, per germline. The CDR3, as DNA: TGTGCCAGCAGCTCGACAGGGGGAAACACTGAAGCTTTCTTT. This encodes CASSSTGGNTEAFF.

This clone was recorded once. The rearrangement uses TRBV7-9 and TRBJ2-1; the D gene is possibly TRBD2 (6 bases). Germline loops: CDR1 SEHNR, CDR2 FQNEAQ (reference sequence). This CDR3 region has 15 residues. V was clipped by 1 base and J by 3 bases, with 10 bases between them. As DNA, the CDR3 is TGTGCCAGCAGCTTAGGACTAGGTGGCTACAATGAGCAGTTCTTC. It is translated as CASSLGLGGYNEQFF.

This CDR3 is CASSYSARVGNEQYF. In DNA, the CDR3 is TGTGCCAGCAGTTACTCCGCGAGGGTTGGCAACGAGCAGTACTTC. J is TRBJ2-7 and V is TRBV6-5; a weak D match, TRBD2 (5 bases). The germline V gene has CDR1 MNHEY and CDR2 SVGAGI. This CDR3 region has 15 residues. Trimming took off 0 bases at V and 5 bases at J, with 14 bases between the two ends.

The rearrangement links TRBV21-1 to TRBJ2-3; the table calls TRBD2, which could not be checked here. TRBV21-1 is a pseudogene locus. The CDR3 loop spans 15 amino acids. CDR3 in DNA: TGTGCCAGCAGCAGCCCGACTAGAGAGGCAGATACGCAGTATTTT. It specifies CASSSPTREADTQYF.

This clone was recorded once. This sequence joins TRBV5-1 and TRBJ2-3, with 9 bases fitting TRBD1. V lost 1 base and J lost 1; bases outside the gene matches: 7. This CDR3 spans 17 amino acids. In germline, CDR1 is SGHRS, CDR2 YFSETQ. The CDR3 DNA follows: TGCGCCAGCAGCTTGCAATACAGGACAGGGGGCACAGATACGCAGTATTTT. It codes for CASSLQYRTGGTDTQYF.

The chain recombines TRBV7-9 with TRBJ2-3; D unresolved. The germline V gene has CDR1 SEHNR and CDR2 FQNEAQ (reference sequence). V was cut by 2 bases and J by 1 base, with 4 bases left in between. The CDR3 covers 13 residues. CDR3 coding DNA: TGTGCCAGCAGCTTACAGGGCACAGATACGCAGTATTTT. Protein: CASSLQGTDTQYF.

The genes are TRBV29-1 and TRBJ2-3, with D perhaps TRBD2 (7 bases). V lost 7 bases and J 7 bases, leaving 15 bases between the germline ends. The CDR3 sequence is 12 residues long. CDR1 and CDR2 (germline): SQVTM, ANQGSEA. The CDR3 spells CSAEGRGNTQYF. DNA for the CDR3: TGCAGCGCCGAAGGGAGGGGGAATACGCAGTATTTT.

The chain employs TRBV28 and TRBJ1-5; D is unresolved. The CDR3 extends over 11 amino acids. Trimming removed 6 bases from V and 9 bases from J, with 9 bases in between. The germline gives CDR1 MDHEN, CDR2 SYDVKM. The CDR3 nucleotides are TGTGCCAGCAGCCGCCTGGCGCCCCAGCATTTT. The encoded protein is CASSRLAPQHF.

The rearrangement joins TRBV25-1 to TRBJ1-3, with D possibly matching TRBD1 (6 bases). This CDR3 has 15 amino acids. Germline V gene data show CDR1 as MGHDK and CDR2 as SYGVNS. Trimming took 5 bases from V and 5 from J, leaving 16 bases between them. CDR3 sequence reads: CASSQTGLERNTIYF. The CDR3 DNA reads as TGTGCCAGCAGTCAAACAGGGCTCGAGAGAAACACCATATATTTT.

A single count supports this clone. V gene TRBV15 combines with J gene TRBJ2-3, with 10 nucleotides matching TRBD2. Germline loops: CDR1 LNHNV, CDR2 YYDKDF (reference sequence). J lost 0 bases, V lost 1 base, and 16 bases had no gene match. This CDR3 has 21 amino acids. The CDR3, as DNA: TGTGCCACCAGCAGAGGAATAGCGGGGGGCCTTCTAATCACTAGCACAGATACGCAGTATTTT. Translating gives CATSRGIAGGLLITSTDTQYF.

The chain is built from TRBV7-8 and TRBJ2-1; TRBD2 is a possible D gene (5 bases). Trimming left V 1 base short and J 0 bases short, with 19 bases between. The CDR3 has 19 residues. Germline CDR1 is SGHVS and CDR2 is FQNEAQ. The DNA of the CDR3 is TGTGCCAGCAGCTTAGTAAGTCGGACTTTTCTTAGCTCCTACAATGAGCAGTTCTTC. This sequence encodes CASSLVSRTFLSSYNEQFF. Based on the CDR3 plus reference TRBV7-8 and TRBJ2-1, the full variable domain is GAGVSQSPRYKVAKRGQDVALRCDPISGHVSLFWYQQALGQGPEFLTYFQNEAQLDKSGLPSDRFFAERPEGSVSTLKIQRTQQEDSAVYLCASSLVSRTFLSSYNEQFFGPGTRLTVL.

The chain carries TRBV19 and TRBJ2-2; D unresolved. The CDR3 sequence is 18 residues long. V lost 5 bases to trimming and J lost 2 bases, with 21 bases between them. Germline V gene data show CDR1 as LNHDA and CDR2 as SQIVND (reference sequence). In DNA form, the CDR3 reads TGTGCCAGTAGTGGAGATTCGATATATTGGATAAACACCGGGGAGCTGTTTTTT. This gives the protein CASSGDSIYWINTGELFF.

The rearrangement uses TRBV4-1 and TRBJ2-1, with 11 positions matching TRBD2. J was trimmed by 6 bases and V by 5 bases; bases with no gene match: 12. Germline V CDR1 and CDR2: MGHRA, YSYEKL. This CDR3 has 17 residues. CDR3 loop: CASSSGVAGGLINEQFF. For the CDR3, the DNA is TGCGCCAGCAGCTCAGGTGTAGCGGGGGGGCTAATCAATGAGCAGTTCTTC.

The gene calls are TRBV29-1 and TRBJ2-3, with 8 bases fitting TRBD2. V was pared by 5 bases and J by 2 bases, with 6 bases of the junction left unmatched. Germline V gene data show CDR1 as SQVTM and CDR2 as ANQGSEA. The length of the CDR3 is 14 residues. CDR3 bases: TGCAGCGTTAGAACTAGCGGCCACACAGATACGCAGTATTTT. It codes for CSVRTSGHTDTQYF.

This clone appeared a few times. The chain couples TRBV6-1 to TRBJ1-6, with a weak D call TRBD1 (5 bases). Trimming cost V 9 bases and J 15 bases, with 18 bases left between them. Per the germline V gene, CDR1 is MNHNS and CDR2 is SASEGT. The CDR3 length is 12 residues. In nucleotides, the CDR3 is TGTGCCAGTACCGACCGCCAGGGTCTCCTCCACTTT. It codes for CASTDRQGLLHF.

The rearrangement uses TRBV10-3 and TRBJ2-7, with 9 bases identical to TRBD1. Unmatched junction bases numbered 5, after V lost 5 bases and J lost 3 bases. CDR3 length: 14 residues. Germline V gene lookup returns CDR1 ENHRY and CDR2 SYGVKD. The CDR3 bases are TGTGCCATCAGTCGGGGGACAGGGTTCTACGAGCAGTACTTC. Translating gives CAISRGTGFYEQYF.

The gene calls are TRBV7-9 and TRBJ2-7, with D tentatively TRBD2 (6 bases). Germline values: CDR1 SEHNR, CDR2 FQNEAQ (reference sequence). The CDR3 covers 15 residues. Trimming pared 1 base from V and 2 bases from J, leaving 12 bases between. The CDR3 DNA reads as TGTGCCAGCAGCTTAGTGGCGGGACCCCCCTACGAGCAGTACTTC. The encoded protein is CASSLVAGPPYEQYF.

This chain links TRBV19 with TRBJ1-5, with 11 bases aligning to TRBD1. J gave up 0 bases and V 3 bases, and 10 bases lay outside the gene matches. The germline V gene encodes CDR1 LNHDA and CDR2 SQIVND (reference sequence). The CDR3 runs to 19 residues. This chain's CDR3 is CASSMKDRGRIYSNQPQHF. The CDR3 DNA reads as TGTGCCAGTAGTATGAAGGACAGGGGGCGCATCTATAGCAATCAGCCCCAGCATTTT.

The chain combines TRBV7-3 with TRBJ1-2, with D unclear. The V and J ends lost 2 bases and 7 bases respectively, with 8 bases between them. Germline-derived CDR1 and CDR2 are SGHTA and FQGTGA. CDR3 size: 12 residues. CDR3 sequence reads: CASSLVAGGYTF. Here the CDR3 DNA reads TGTGCCAGCAGCTTAGTGGCGGGTGGCTACACCTTC.